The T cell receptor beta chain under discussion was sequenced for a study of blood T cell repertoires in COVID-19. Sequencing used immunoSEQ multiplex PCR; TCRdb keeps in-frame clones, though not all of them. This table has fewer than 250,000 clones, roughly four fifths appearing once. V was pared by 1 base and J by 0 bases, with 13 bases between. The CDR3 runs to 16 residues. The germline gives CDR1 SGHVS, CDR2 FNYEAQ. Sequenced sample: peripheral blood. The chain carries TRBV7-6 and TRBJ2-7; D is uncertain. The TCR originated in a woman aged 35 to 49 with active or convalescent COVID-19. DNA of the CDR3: TGTGCCAGCAGCTTAGAAGTACCCGGTGGCTCCTACGAGCAGTACTTC. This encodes CASSLEVPGGSYEQYF.